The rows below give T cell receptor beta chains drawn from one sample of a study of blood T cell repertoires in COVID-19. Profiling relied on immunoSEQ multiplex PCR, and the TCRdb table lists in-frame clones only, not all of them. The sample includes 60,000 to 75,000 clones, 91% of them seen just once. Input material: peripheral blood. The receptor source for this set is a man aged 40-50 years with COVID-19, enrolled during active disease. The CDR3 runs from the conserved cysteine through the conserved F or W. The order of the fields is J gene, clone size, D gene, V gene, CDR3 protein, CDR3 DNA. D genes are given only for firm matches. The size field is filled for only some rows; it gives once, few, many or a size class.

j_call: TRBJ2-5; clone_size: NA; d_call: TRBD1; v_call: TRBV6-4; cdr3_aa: CASSDSMNRTGGEGQETQYF; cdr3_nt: TGTGCCAGCAGTGACTCGATGAATCGGACAGGGGGAGAAGGGCAAGAGACCCAGTACTTC
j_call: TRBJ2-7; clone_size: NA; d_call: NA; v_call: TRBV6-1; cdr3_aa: CASSEVVGLAGEQYF; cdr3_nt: TGTGCCAGCAGTGAAGTGGTGGGTCTGGCGGGCGAGCAGTACTTC
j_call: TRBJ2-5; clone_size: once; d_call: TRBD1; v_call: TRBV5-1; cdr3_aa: CASSLAGQGSETQYF; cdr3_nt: TGCGCCAGCAGCTTGGCCGGACAGGGGTCAGAGACCCAGTACTTC
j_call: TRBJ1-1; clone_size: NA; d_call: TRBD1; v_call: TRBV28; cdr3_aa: CASSLTRDRDTEAFF; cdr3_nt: TGTGCCAGCAGTTTAACAAGGGACAGGGACACTGAAGCTTTCTTT
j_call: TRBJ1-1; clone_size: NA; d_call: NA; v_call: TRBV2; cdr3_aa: CASRQLMNTEAFF; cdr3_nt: TGTGCCAGCAGACAGCTAATGAACACTGAAGCTTTCTTT
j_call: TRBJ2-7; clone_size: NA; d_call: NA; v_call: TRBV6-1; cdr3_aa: CASSEARRYPYEQYF; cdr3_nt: TGTGCCAGCAGTGAAGCGAGGAGGTACCCCTACGAGCAGTACTTC
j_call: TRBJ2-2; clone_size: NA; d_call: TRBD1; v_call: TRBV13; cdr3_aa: CASSPTDRGYTGELFF; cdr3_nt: TGTGCCAGCAGCCCGACCGACAGGGGTTACACCGGGGAGCTGTTTTTT
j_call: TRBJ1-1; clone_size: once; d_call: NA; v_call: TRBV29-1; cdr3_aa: CSVVKGGAYVAFF; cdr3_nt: TGCAGCGTCGTAAAAGGGGGGGCGTACGTAGCTTTCTTT
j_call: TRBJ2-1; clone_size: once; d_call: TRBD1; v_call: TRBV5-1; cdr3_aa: CASSPRRTGGPLSYNEQFF; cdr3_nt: TGCGCCAGCAGCCCCCGGCGGACAGGGGGACCACTTTCCTACAATGAGCAGTTCTTC
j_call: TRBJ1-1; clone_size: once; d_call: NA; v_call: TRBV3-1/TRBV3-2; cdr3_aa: CASSQGGKNTEAFF; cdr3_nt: TGTGCCAGCAGCCAGGGGGGGAAGAACACTGAAGCTTTCTTT
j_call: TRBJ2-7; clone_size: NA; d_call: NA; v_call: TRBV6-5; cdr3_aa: CASSRTGDEQYF; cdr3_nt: TGTGCCAGCAGCAGAACCGGGGACGAGCAGTACTTC
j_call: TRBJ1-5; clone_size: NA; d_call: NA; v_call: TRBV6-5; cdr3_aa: CASSFAGINQPQHF; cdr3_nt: TGTGCCAGCTCATTCGCGGGGATAAATCAGCCCCAGCATTTT
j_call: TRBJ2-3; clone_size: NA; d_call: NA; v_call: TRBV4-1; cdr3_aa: CASSQEAGYRGYTDTQYF; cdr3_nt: TGCGCCAGCAGCCAAGAGGCCGGATATAGGGGTTACACAGATACGCAGTATTTT
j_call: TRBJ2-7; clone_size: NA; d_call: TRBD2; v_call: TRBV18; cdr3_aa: CASSPSGSSSYEQYF; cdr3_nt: TGTGCCAGCTCACCTAGCGGGTCAAGCTCCTACGAGCAGTACTTC
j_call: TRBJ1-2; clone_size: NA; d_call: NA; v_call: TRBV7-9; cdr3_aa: CASSLVDTGYTF; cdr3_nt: TGTGCCAGCAGCTTAGTGGACACCGGCTACACCTTC
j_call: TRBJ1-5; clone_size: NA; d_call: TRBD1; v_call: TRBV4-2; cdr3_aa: CASSQGQGRGNQPQHF; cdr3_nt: TGTGCCAGCAGCCAAGGACAGGGTCGGGGCAATCAGCCCCAGCATTTT
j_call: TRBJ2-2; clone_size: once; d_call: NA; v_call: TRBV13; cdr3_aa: CASSFYWQGQDTGELFF; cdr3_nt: TGTGCCAGCAGCTTTTATTGGCAGGGGCAGGACACCGGGGAGCTGTTTTTT
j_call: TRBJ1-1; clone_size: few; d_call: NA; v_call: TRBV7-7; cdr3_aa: CASSLSGNTEAFF; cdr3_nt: TGTGCCAGCAGCTTGTCAGGGAACACTGAAGCTTTCTTT
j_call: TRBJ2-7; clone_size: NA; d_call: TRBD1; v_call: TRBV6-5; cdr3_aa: CASGGQGSEQYF; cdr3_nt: TGTGCCAGCGGCGGACAGGGCTCCGAGCAGTACTTC
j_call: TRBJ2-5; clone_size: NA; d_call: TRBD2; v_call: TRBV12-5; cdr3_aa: CASAGGFIQETQYF; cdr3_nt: TGTGCTAGTGCCGGGGGGTTTATCCAAGAGACCCAGTACTTC
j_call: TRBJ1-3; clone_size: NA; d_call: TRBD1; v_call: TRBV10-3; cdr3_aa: CAINRDSEGNTIYF; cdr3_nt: TGTGCCATCAATCGGGACAGTGAAGGAAACACCATATATTTT
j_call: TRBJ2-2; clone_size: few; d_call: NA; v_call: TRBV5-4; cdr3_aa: CASSLIGGGGELFF; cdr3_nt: TGTGCCAGCAGCTTGATCGGGGGTGGTGGGGAGCTGTTTTTT
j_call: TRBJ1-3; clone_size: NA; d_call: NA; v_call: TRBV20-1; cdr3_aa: CSASPGVGNTIYF; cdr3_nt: TGCAGTGCTAGTCCAGGGGTAGGAAACACCATATATTTT
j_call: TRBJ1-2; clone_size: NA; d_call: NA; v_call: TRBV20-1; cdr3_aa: CSASGRGGIGYTF; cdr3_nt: TGCAGTGCTAGTGGCCGTGGAGGGATTGGCTACACCTTC
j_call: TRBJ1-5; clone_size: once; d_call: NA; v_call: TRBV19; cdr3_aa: CASSPNGREWHF; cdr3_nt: TGTGCCAGTAGTCCGAACGGCCGGGAGTGGCATTTT
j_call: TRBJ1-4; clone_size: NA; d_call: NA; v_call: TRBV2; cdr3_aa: CASSVSAGEKLFF; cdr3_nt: TGTGCCAGCAGTGTGTCAGCCGGGGAAAAACTGTTTTTT
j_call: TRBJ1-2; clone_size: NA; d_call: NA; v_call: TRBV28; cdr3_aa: CASSLEERSYGYTF; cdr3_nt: TGTGCCAGCAGTCTCGAGGAGAGGTCCTATGGCTACACCTTC
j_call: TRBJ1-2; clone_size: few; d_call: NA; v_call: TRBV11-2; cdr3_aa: CASRKLKGGESNYGYTF; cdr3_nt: TGTGCCAGCAGGAAGCTTAAGGGGGGGGAATCTAACTATGGCTACACCTTC
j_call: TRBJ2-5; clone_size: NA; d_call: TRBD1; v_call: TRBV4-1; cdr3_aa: CASSQDSTHRGETQYF; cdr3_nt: TGCGCCAGCAGCCAGGACTCGACCCACAGGGGGGAGACCCAGTACTTC
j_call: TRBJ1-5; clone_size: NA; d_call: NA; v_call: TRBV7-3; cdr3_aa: CASSLGQHQPQHF; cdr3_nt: TGTGCCAGCAGCTTAGGACAGCATCAGCCCCAGCATTTT
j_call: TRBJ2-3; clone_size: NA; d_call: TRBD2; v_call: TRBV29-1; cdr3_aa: CSVAGTSGRTDTQYF; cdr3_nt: TGCAGCGTTGCCGGGACTAGCGGGCGCACAGATACGCAGTATTTT
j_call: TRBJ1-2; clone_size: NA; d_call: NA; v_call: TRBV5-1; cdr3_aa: CASSPRDSPYGYTF; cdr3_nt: TGCGCCAGCAGCCCCCGGGATTCCCCTTATGGCTACACCTTC
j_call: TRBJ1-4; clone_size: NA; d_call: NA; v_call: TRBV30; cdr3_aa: CAWSGQGNEKLFF; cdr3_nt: TGTGCCTGGAGTGGTCAGGGTAATGAAAAACTGTTTTTT
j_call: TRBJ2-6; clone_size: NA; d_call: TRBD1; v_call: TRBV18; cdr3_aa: CASPTGQRSGANVLTF; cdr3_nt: TGTGCCAGCCCGACAGGGCAGAGGTCCGGGGCCAACGTCCTGACTTTC
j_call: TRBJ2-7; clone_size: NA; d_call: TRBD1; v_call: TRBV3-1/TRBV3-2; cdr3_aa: CASSQAGTGFFHEQYF; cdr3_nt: TGTGCCAGCAGCCAAGCTGGGACAGGGTTTTTCCACGAGCAGTACTTC
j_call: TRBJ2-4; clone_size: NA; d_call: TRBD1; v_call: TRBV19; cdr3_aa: CASSSPTDRVGIQYF; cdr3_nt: TGTGCCAGTAGTTCTCCCACCGACAGGGTCGGCATTCAGTACTTC